These 5 T cell receptor beta chains originate from one sample sequenced in a study of blood T cell repertoires in COVID-19. Assay used: immunoSEQ multiplex PCR; TCRdb lists only in-frame clones, some missing. The sample lists some 230,000 clones, around 86% occurring once. Sequencing was performed on peripheral blood. These receptors were collected from a woman of 80 years or more with COVID-19, enrolled during active disease.

The chain recombines TRBV18 with TRBJ1-2; D uncertain. Germline loops: CDR1 KGHSH, CDR2 LQKENI. CDR3 length equals 15 residues. V dropped 0 bases and J dropped 6 bases, with 14 bases sitting between them. CDR3 protein: CASSPPSTSTDGYTF. The CDR3, as DNA: TGTGCCAGCTCACCACCGAGTACTTCTACCGATGGCTACACCTTC.

The chain recombines TRBV30 with TRBJ2-3; 9 bases match TRBD2. V gave up 7 bases and J gave up 6 bases; unmatched junction bases: 8. Germline values: CDR1 GTSNPN, CDR2 SVGIG (reference sequence). The CDR3 covers 13 residues. The CDR3 protein is CAYVAGDRDTQYF. DNA of the CDR3: TGTGCCTACGTAGCGGGAGATCGGGATACGCAGTATTTT.

The gene calls are TRBV10-3 and TRBJ1-2, with a possible D match to TRBD1 (5 bases). The V and J ends lost 8 bases and 4 bases respectively, with 17 bases between them. The CDR3 covers 14 residues. Looked up from germline, CDR1 is ENHRY and CDR2 is SYGVKD. In DNA form, the CDR3 reads TGTGCCATCTCACCACCGGGACTCTCCTATGGCTACACCTTC. It translates to CAISPPGLSYGYTF.

The chain links TRBV5-4 to TRBJ1-1; 7 nucleotides agree with TRBD1. CDR3 length: 15 residues. Germline loops: CDR1 SGHNT, CDR2 YYREEE (reference sequence). Trimming at V came to 4 bases and at J to 3 bases, leaving 9 bases not matched to a gene. Here the CDR3 reads CASSLRDRLYTEAFF. The CDR3 region has the DNA TGTGCCAGCAGCCTAAGGGACAGACTTTACACTGAAGCTTTCTTT.

This clone was recorded a few times. This chain links TRBV12-5 with TRBJ2-2; 7 bases map to TRBD1. Germline-derived CDR1 and CDR2 are LGHNT and FRNRAP. Germline trimming cut 6 bases from V and 0 bases from J; bases unmatched to any gene: 7. This CDR3 has 16 residues. CDR3 region: CASGLTGPTNTGELFF. CDR3 nucleotides: TGTGCTAGTGGCCTGACAGGGCCCACGAACACCGGGGAGCTGTTTTTT.